The 21 T cell receptor beta chains reported below all come from one sample, sequenced in a study of blood T cell repertoires in COVID-19. Method: immunoSEQ multiplex PCR; TCRdb's copy keeps in-frame clones and lacks some. This sample has some 78,000 clones, with 90% found just once. Sequenced sample: peripheral blood. Receptor source: a woman of 80 years or more with active or convalescent COVID-19.

The rearrangement joins TRBV18 to TRBJ2-7, with TRBD1 matching 7 bases. This CDR3 is built from 15 residues. CDR1 and CDR2 from the germline V gene are KGHSH and LQKENI. Germline trimming cut 4 bases from V and 2 bases from J; bases unmatched to any gene: 8. CDR3 DNA: TGTGCCAGCTCACTTCTACGACAGGGCACCTACGAGCAGTACTTC. This gives the protein CASSLLRQGTYEQYF.

The chain joins TRBV28 to TRBJ1-1; TRBD1 might be the D (5 bases). CDR3 length: 13 residues. Trimming shortened V by 5 bases and J by 8 bases, and 15 bases separated the two germline ends. Germline assignment: CDR1 MDHEN and CDR2 SYDVKM. CDR3 DNA: TGTGCCAGCAGTATTTCCGGGACTTGGGAAGCTTTCTTT. Its translation is CASSISGTWEAFF.

The rearrangement uses TRBV5-1 and TRBJ1-5; possible D gene TRBD1, 5 bases. CDR1 SGHRS and CDR2 YFSETQ come from the germline V gene. The CDR3 is 16 residues long. Trimming removed 4 bases from V and 0 bases from J, with 14 bases in between. The CDR3 DNA reads TGCGCCAGCAGCCCCTTGGGGCTATATAGCAATCAGCCCCAGCATTTT. Translating gives CASSPLGLYSNQPQHF.

This clone appeared a few times. The chain employs TRBV18 and TRBJ1-1; possible D gene TRBD1, 5 bases. Germline V gives CDR1 KGHSH, CDR2 LQKENI. The CDR3 consists of 13 residues. V was pared by 6 bases and J by 0 bases, with 8 bases between. The CDR3 region is CASSTDLNTEAFF. The CDR3 DNA is TGTGCCAGCTCGACAGATCTGAACACTGAAGCTTTCTTT.

The rearrangement uses TRBV4-2 and TRBJ1-2; 7 nucleotides match TRBD1. V was pared by 1 base and J by 5 bases, with 7 bases of the junction left unmatched. This CDR3 has 15 amino acids. Germline loops: CDR1 LGHNA, CDR2 YNFKEQ. This CDR3 is CASSQGGTDPYGYTF. In nucleotides, the CDR3 is TGTGCCAGCAGCCAAGGGGGGACAGACCCTTATGGCTACACCTTC.

The V call is TRBV29-1, the J call TRBJ2-1, with 9 nucleotides matching TRBD2. The CDR3 loop spans 14 amino acids. The ends lost 6 bases at V and 7 bases at J; junction bases unmatched: 10. Germline loops: CDR1 SQVTM, CDR2 ANQGSEA. The CDR3 protein is CSVVPSGKANEQFF. CDR3 DNA: TGCAGCGTCGTTCCTAGCGGGAAAGCGAATGAGCAGTTCTTC.

V and J are TRBV5-1 and TRBJ2-7, with D hard to call. This CDR3 is 15 amino acids long. Germline assignment: CDR1 SGHRS and CDR2 YFSETQ. V shed 0 bases and J shed 0 bases, with 10 bases lying between them. CDR3 bases: TGCGCCAGCAGCTTGGGAGGCGGAAACTCCTACGAGCAGTACTTC. Encoded protein: CASSLGGGNSYEQYF.

The chain employs TRBV6-5 and TRBJ2-1; D unresolved. The V and J ends lost 6 bases and 0 bases respectively, with 12 bases between them. CDR1 MNHEY and CDR2 SVGAGI come from the germline V gene. The length of the CDR3 is 15 residues. The CDR3 nucleotides are TGTGCCAGCAGCCCCCAAAGCCCCTCCTACAATGAGCAGTTCTTC. This encodes CASSPQSPSYNEQFF.

This chain connects TRBV18 to TRBJ2-1; TRBD2 matches at 11 bases. Germline-derived CDR1 and CDR2 are KGHSH and LQKENI. The CDR3 extends over 15 amino acids. With V trimmed by 6 bases and J by 4 bases, 5 bases remained unmatched. The CDR3 DNA is TGTGCCAGCTCGACGACTAGCGGGGCTTACAATGAGCAGTTCTTC. This encodes CASSTTSGAYNEQFF.

This clone was found once. The chain combines TRBV10-2 with TRBJ1-3; D remains ambiguous. Germline V gene sequence: CDR1 WSHSY, CDR2 SAAADI. The CDR3 covers 16 residues. V lost 0 bases to trimming and J lost 2 bases, with 11 bases between them. The CDR3 is CASSESTPRAGNTIYF. The CDR3 nucleotides read TGCGCCAGCAGTGAGTCGACCCCCCGGGCTGGAAACACCATATATTTT.

The genes are TRBV18 and TRBJ1-3, with D perhaps matching TRBD1 (6 bases). Germline V gene data show CDR1 as KGHSH and CDR2 as LQKENI. CDR3 size: 16 residues. Trimming removed 5 bases from V and 0 bases from J, with 14 bases in between. The CDR3, as DNA: TGTGCCAGCTCAACTACAGGGCTCAGCTCTGGAAACACCATATATTTT. Amino acids: CASSTTGLSSGNTIYF.

V and J are TRBV3-1 (or the pseudogene TRBV3-2) and TRBJ1-4; D possibly corresponds to TRBD1 (6 bases). With 4 bases removed from V and 8 bases from J, the gap between germline ends came to 14 bases. The germline gives CDR1 LGHDT, CDR2 YNNKEL (reference sequence). This CDR3 has 14 residues. Here the CDR3 DNA reads TGTGCCAGCAGCCTGGGACATACCGGGGAAAAACTGTTTTTT. Translating gives CASSLGHTGEKLFF.

V and J are TRBV15 and TRBJ1-5; TRBD1 is a possible D gene (5 bases). There are 15 residues in the CDR3. Looked up from germline, CDR1 is LNHNV and CDR2 is YYDKDF (reference sequence). V was trimmed by 0 bases and J by 4 bases, leaving 10 bases between them. In DNA form, the CDR3 reads TGTGCCACCAGCAGAGAGGACATCCCGAATCAGCCCCAGCATTTT. Its translation is CATSREDIPNQPQHF. The variable domain in full, completed from reference TRBV15 and TRBJ1-5, reads DAMVIQNPRYQVTQFGKPVTLSCSQTLNHNVMYWYQQKSSQAPKLLFHYYDKDFNNEADTPDNFQSRRPNTSFCFLDIRSPGLGDTAMYLCATSREDIPNQPQHFGDGTRLSIL.

This chain joins TRBV5-4 and TRBJ2-1, with no clear D. The germline V gene encodes CDR1 SGHNT and CDR2 YYREEE (reference sequence). There are 14 residues in the CDR3. Trimming left V 3 bases short and J 8 bases short, with 15 bases between. CDR3 coding DNA: TGTGCCAGCAGCTCCCAGCGCCAGTCTTATGAGCAGTTCTTC. This codes for CASSSQRQSYEQFF.

The chain employs TRBV29-1 and TRBJ1-2; the D gene is possibly TRBD1 (5 bases). The CDR3 is 11 residues long. Trimming cost V 7 bases and J 5 bases, with 11 bases left between them. Germline V gives CDR1 SQVTM, CDR2 ANQGSEA. The CDR3: CSERTIYGYTF. Here the CDR3 DNA reads TGCAGCGAGAGGACAATTTATGGCTACACCTTC.

The V gene is TRBV4-3, the J gene TRBJ2-7; the D gene is possibly TRBD2 (5 bases). V shed 0 bases and J shed 0 bases, with 9 bases lying between them. Germline V gene data show CDR1 as LGHNA and CDR2 as YSLEER. The CDR3 sequence is 15 residues long. Here the CDR3 reads CASSQESDYSYEQYF. The CDR3 coding sequence is TGCGCCAGCAGCCAAGAGTCAGACTACTCCTACGAGCAGTACTTC.

This clone was found a few times. The chain uses TRBV11-2 and TRBJ2-7; 10 bases agree with TRBD2. The V segment lost 1 base and the J segment 3 bases; nucleotides outside the gene matches: 0. The CDR3 runs 14 residues. Germline V gene lookup returns CDR1 SGHAT and CDR2 FQNNGV. Here the CDR3 reads CASSLASGSYEQYF. CDR3 nucleotides: TGTGCCAGCAGCTTAGCTAGCGGGAGCTACGAGCAGTACTTC.

In this sample, this clone turned up once. This chain connects TRBV29-1 to TRBJ2-7; 10 bases agree with TRBD1. The junction had 8 bases not matched to a gene; V was cut back by 7 bases and J by 5 bases. Germline CDR1 and CDR2: SQVTM and ANQGSEA. The CDR3 covers 13 residues. The CDR3 reads CSARGTGVDEQYF. The CDR3, as DNA: TGCAGCGCCCGGGGGACAGGGGTCGACGAGCAGTACTTC.

The rearrangement links TRBV6-2 or TRBV6-3 to TRBJ1-1; 7 nucleotides agree with TRBD1. The CDR3 length is 12 residues. Looked up from germline, CDR1 is MNHEY and CDR2 is SVGEGT. V trimming: 5 bases; J trimming: 6 bases; junction bases outside the gene matches: 3. The DNA for the CDR3 is TGTGCCAGCAGTACAGGGGACGCTGAAGCTTTCTTT. This sequence encodes CASSTGDAEAFF.

A word on this clone: The sample carries other DNA sequences with the same CDR3. The chain couples TRBV18 to TRBJ2-3; the match to TRBD2 covers 12 bases. The CDR3 length is 16 residues. The junction had 2 bases not matched to a gene; V was cut back by 1 base and J by 3 bases. The germline gives CDR1 KGHSH, CDR2 LQKENI. This CDR3 is CASSPLTSGSTDTQYF. The CDR3 DNA sequence: TGTGCCAGCTCACCACTGACTAGCGGGAGTACAGATACGCAGTATTTT. Full variable domain (remainder filled in from reference TRBV18 and TRBJ2-3): NAGVMQNPRHLVRRRGQEARLRCSPMKGHSHVYWYRQLPEEGLKFMVYLQKENIIDESGMPKERFSAEFPKEGPSILRIQQVVRGDSAAYFCASSPLTSGSTDTQYFGPGTRLTVL.

The rearrangement links TRBV9 to TRBJ1-2; tentative D call: TRBD1 (5 bases). V was clipped by 0 bases and J by 1 base, with 7 bases between them. The CDR3 runs 14 residues. Germline CDR1 reads SGDLS; CDR2 reads YYNGEE. CDR3 in DNA: TGTGCCAGCAGCGTAGGGACAAATAACTATGGCTACACCTTC. This encodes CASSVGTNNYGYTF. Full variable domain (remainder filled in from reference TRBV9 and TRBJ1-2): DSGVTQTPKHLITATGQRVTLRCSPRSGDLSVYWYQQSLDQGLQFLIQYYNGEERAKGNILERFSAQQFPDLHSELNLSSLELGDSALYFCASSVGTNNYGYTFGSGTRLTVV.